This T cell receptor (beta chain) was identified during a study of shared clonotypes between healthy human individuals. Across the whole study: The donor pool was made up of two women and a few men aged 18 to 49.

V was pared by 5 bases and J by 5 bases, with 8 bases of the junction left unmatched. The CDR3 spans 15 residues. Germline V gene data show CDR1 as LNHNV and CDR2 as YYDKDF (reference sequence). Using immunoSEQ multiplex PCR, the repertoire was profiled, and TCRdb retains in-frame clones only, with some absent. This sample has about 710,000 clones, with 55% to 75% found just once. Sequencing was performed on memory CD4+ T cells sorted from blood. Subset reported: CD45RA-negative fraction. The TCR originated in a woman aged 25 to 39 in good health. This chain links TRBV15 with TRBJ2-7; 11 positions match TRBD2. The CDR3 is CATSPLLAGDHEQYF. CDR3 DNA sequence: TGTGCCACCAGCCCCTTACTAGCGGGAGACCACGAGCAGTACTTC.